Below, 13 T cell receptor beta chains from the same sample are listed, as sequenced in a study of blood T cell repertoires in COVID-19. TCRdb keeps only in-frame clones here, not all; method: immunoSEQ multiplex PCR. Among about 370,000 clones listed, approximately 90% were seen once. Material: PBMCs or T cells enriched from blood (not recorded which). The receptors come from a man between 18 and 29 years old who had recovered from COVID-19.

The CDR3 bases are TGTGCCAGCAGGCCGCCTCCGGGACAGGGAAAACTCTACGAGCAGTACTTC. Amino acids: CASRPPPGQGKLYEQYF. The chain employs TRBV2 and TRBJ2-7; TRBD1 aligns across 9 bases. Germline-derived CDR1 and CDR2 are SNHLY and FYNNEI. V was pared by 6 bases and J by 3 bases, with 15 bases of the junction left unmatched. The CDR3 loop spans 17 amino acids.

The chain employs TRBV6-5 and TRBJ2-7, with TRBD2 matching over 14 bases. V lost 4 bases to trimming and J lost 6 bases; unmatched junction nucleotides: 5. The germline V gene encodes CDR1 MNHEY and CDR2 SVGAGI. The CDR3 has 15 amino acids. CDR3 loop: CASSLGLAGVSEQYF. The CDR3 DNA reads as TGTGCCAGCAGTTTGGGACTAGCGGGAGTAAGCGAGCAGTACTTC.

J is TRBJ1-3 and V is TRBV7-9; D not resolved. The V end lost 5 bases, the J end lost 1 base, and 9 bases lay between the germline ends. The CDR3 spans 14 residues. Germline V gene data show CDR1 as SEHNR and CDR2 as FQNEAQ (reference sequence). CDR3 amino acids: CASSPAPSGNTIYF. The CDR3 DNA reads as TGTGCCAGCAGCCCCGCGCCTTCTGGAAACACCATATATTTT.

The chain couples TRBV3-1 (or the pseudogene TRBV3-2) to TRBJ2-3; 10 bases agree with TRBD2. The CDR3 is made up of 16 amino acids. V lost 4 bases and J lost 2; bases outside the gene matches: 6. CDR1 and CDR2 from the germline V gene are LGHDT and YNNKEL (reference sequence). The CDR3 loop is CASSPSGTSATDTQYF. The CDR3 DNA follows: TGTGCCAGCAGCCCTTCCGGGACTAGCGCCACAGATACGCAGTATTTT.

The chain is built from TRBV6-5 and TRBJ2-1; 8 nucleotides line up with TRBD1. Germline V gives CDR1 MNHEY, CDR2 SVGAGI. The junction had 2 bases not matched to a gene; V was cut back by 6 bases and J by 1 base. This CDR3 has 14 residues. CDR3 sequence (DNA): TGTGCCAGCAGCGACAGGGGATCCTACAATGAGCAGTTCTTC. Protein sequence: CASSDRGSYNEQFF.

CDR3 protein: CASSSQGQSGTEAFF. As DNA, the CDR3 is TGTGCCAGCAGCTCACAGGGGCAGTCGGGAACTGAAGCTTTCTTT. This chain connects TRBV11-1 to TRBJ1-1, with TRBD1 matching 7 bases. The CDR3 contains 15 residues. The germline V gene has CDR1 SGHAT and CDR2 FQDESV (reference sequence). The J segment lost 5 bases and the V segment lost 4 bases, leaving 10 bases of the junction unmatched.

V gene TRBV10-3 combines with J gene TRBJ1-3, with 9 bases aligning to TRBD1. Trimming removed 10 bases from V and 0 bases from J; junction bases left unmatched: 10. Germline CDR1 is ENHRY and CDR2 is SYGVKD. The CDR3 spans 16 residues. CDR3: CATRTWDRDSGNTIYF. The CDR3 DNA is TGTGCCACCCGGACTTGGGACAGGGACTCTGGAAACACCATATATTTT.

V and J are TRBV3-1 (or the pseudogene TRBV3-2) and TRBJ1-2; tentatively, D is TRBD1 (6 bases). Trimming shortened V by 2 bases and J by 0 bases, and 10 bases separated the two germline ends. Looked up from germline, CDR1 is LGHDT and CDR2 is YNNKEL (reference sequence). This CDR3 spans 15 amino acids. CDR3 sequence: CASSQFAGANYGYTF. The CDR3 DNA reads TGTGCCAGCAGCCAATTTGCAGGGGCTAACTATGGCTACACCTTC.

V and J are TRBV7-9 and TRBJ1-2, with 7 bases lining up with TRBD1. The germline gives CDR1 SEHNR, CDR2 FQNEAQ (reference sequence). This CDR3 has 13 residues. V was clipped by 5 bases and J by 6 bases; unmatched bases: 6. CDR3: CASSPTGVDGYTF. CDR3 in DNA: TGTGCCAGCAGCCCAACAGGGGTTGATGGCTACACCTTC.

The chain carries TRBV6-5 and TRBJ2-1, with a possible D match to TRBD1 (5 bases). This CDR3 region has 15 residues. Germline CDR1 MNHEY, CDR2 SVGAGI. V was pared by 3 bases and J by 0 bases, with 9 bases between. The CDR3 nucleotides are TGTGCCAGCAGTTATGGGGCGGTCTCCTACAATGAGCAGTTCTTC. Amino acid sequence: CASSYGAVSYNEQFF.

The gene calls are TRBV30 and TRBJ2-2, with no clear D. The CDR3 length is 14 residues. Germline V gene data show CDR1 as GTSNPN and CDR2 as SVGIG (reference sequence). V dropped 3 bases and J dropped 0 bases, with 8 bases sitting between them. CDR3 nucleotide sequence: TGTGCCTGGAGGGGCCCCACGAACACCGGGGAGCTGTTTTTT. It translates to CAWRGPTNTGELFF.

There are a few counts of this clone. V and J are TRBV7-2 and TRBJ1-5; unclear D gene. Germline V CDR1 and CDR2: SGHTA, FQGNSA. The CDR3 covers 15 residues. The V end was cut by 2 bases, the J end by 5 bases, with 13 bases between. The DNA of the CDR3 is TGTGCCAGCAGCTTATATGGGCAGGTCCATCAGCCCCAGCATTTT. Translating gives CASSLYGQVHQPQHF.

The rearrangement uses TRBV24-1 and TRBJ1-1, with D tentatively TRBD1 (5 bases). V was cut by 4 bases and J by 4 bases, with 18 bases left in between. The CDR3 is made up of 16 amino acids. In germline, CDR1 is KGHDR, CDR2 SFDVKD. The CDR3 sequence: CATSEKKKGSGTEAFF. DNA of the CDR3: TGTGCCACCAGTGAGAAAAAAAAGGGGTCGGGCACTGAAGCTTTCTTT.